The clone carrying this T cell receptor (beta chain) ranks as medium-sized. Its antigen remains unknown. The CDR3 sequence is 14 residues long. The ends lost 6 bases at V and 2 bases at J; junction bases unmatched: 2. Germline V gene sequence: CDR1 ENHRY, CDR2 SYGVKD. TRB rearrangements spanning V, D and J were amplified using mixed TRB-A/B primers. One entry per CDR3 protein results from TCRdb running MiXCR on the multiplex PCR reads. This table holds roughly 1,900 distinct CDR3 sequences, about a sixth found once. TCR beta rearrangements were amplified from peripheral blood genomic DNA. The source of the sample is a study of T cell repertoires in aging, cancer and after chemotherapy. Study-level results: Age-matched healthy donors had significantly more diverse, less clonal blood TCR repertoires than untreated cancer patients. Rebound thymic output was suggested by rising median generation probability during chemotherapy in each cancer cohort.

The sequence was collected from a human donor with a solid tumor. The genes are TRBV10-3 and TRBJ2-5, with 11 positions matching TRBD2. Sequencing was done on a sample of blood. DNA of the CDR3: TGTGCCATCAGCCGGACTAGCGGGCAAGAGACCCAGTACTTC. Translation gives CAISRTSGQETQYF.